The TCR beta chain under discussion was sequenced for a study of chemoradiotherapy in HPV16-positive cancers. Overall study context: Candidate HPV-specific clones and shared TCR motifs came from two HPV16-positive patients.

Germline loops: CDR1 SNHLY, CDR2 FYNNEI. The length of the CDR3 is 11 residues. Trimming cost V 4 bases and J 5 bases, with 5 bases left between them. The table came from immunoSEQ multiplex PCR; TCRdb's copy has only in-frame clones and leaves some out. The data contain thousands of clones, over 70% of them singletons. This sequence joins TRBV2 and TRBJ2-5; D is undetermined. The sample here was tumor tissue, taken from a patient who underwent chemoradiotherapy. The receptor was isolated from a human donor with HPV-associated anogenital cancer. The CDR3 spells CASSVVETQYF. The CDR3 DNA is TGTGCCAGCAGTGTGGTTGAGACCCAGTACTTC.